This T cell receptor beta chain was captured by sequencing in a study of blood T cell repertoires in COVID-19. Study details: Sites in the United States, Italy and Spain provided acute and convalescent COVID-19 samples.

This CDR3 is 15 amino acids long. Germline V gene lookup returns CDR1 LNHDA and CDR2 SQIVND (reference sequence). The ends were cut back, 3 bases at V and 7 bases at J, with 16 bases in the middle. Using immunoSEQ multiplex PCR, the repertoire was profiled, and TCRdb retains in-frame clones only, with some absent. The repertoire holds about 110,000 clones, about 85% seen once, with around 4.4% in the top ten. The TCR sequence derives from a human donor in a cohort sampled during active COVID-19. The chain joins TRBV19 to TRBJ1-5; D is undetermined. The specimen sequenced was peripheral blood. As DNA, the CDR3 is TGTGCCAGTAGTATCGAACAGTCCCTCCGGCAGCCCCAGCATTTT. Translating it yields CASSIEQSLRQPQHF.